Listed below are T cell receptor beta chains from one sample, sequenced in a study of blood T cell repertoires in COVID-19. Only in-frame clones appear in the TCRdb table, and some are missing; sequencing was by immunoSEQ multiplex PCR. The table lists 180,000 or so clones, about 81% of them singletons. The specimen was peripheral blood. The receptors were gathered from a woman of 80 years or more with COVID-19, enrolled during active disease. Each CDR3 is given with its conserved first and last residue. D genes are given only for firm matches. Where a row states a size, it is once, few, many or the class of an expanded clone; other rows omit it.

length,J,V,size,D,DNA,CDR3
13,TRBJ1-1,TRBV7-8,-,-,TGTGCCAGCAGCCGACAGGTAACGACTGAAGCTTTCTTT,CASSRQVTTEAFF
15,TRBJ2-7,TRBV12-1,-,-,TGTGCCAGCAGCACTAACGGACTAGCGGGAACTCGGGGGTACTTC,CASSTNGLAGTRGYF
12,TRBJ1-5,TRBV5-6,-,-,TGTGCCAGCAGCCAAGTCGGTCAGCCCCAGCATTTT,CASSQVGQPQHF
12,TRBJ1-1,TRBV6-5,-,-,TGTGCCAGCAGTTACGGAGGGACTGAAGCTTTCTTT,CASSYGGTEAFF
12,TRBJ2-7,TRBV5-1,-,-,TGCGCCAGCAGATACGGTCCCTACGAGCAGTACTTC,CASRYGPYEQYF
14,TRBJ1-6,TRBV4-1,-,-,TGCGCCAGCAGCCAAGTCAGGGAAGATTCACCCCTCCACTTT,CASSQVREDSPLHF
14,TRBJ2-3,TRBV15,once,-,TGTGCCACCAGCAGTGGTGGAGGGAGAGATACGCAGTATTTT,CATSSGGGRDTQYF
13,TRBJ1-6,TRBV7-2,-,-,TGTGCCAGCAGCCCGGGTCTTAATTCACCCCTCCACTTT,CASSPGLNSPLHF
12,TRBJ2-2,TRBV18,-,-,TGTGCCAGCTCACCAGGGAGCGTGGAGCTGTTTTTT,CASSPGSVELFF
15,TRBJ2-2,TRBV30,-,TRBD1,TGTGCCTGGAGCAATGACAGGGGGCATATCGGGGAGCTGTTTTTT,CAWSNDRGHIGELFF
14,TRBJ2-3,TRBV19,few,TRBD2,TGTGCCAGTAGTAATGGACTAGCTGCAGATACGCAGTATTTT,CASSNGLAADTQYF
16,TRBJ2-7,TRBV19,-,-,TGTGCCAGTAGCCCCGGCGCCCACTCCAGGCCCTACGAGCAGTACTTC,CASSPGAHSRPYEQYF
17,TRBJ1-1,TRBV7-6,-,TRBD1,TGTGCCAGCAGCTTAGGTCCACCTGGACAGGGGCACACTGAAGCTTTCTTT,CASSLGPPGQGHTEAFF
15,TRBJ1-1,TRBV28,-,-,TGTGCCAGCAGTCCCCGACCCAAGAGGTACACTGAAGCTTTCTTT,CASSPRPKRYTEAFF
18,TRBJ2-1,TRBV15,-,TRBD2,TGTGCCACCAGCAAAATGGGACAAAGCGGGAGGCCCTACAATGAGCAGTTCTTC,CATSKMGQSGRPYNEQFF
13,TRBJ1-1,TRBV27,once,-,TGTGCCAGCAGTTTATTAGGGGGAACTGAAGCTTTCTTT,CASSLLGGTEAFF
15,TRBJ2-7,TRBV15,-,TRBD2,TGTGCCACCAGCAGAGATCGTACTAGCGGCTACGAGCAGTACTTC,CATSRDRTSGYEQYF
13,TRBJ2-3,TRBV11-3,-,-,TGTGCCAGCAGCTCCTTCCAGACAGATACGCAGTATTTT,CASSSFQTDTQYF
14,TRBJ1-1,TRBV5-1,-,-,TGCGCCAGCGGCGGGACCAGTCTAGGAACTGAAGCTTTCTTT,CASGGTSLGTEAFF
17,TRBJ2-7,TRBV5-1,-,TRBD2,TGCGCCAGCAGCTACCATCCGGGACTAGCGGGAGTCCACGAGCAGTACTTC,CASSYHPGLAGVHEQYF
14,TRBJ2-2,TRBV6-4,few,-,TGTGCCAGCAGTGGGGACACAAACACCGGGGAGCTGTTTTTT,CASSGDTNTGELFF
14,TRBJ1-1,TRBV4-3,-,TRBD1,TGCGCCAGCAGCCCCGGGACAGGGGGGACTGAAGCTTTCTTT,CASSPGTGGTEAFF
15,TRBJ2-2,TRBV5-1,-,-,TGCGCCAGCAGTTTAACAGGGACGAACACCGGGGAGCTGTTTTTT,CASSLTGTNTGELFF
15,TRBJ1-4,TRBV20-1,-,-,TGCAGTGCTAGTGCCAGGGGCGTAATTGATGAAAAACTGTTTTTT,CSASARGVIDEKLFF
12,TRBJ1-2,TRBV7-8,-,-,TGTGCCAGCAGCTTATACTCGGGAAGCTACACCTTC,CASSLYSGSYTF
16,TRBJ2-3,TRBV9,-,-,TGTGCCAGCAGCCCCCTGGGGCAGGGCTTCACAGATACGCAGTATTTT,CASSPLGQGFTDTQYF
13,TRBJ1-3,TRBV28,-,-,TGTGCCAGCCTGGAGTTCTCTGGAAACACCATATATTTT,CASLEFSGNTIYF
13,TRBJ1-1,TRBV11-3,-,-,TGTGCCAGCAGCTTAGATTCGGACACTGAAGCTTTCTTT,CASSLDSDTEAFF
14,TRBJ1-4,TRBV7-9,-,-,TGTGCCAGCAGCTTTGGGTTAGAACCGGGAAAACTGTTTTTT,CASSFGLEPGKLFF
13,TRBJ1-1,TRBV9,-,TRBD1,TGTGCCAGCAGCGTGGGACAGGGCTCTGAAGCTTTCTTT,CASSVGQGSEAFF
16,TRBJ2-5,TRBV7-2,-,TRBD2,TGTGCCAGCAGCGGCCTACTAGCGGGAGTAGGGGAGACCCAGTACTTC,CASSGLLAGVGETQYF
15,TRBJ2-7,TRBV3-1/TRBV3-2,-,-,TGTGCCAGCAGTCAAGGGCCTAGTGCCCCTAACGAGCAGTACTTC,CASSQGPSAPNEQYF